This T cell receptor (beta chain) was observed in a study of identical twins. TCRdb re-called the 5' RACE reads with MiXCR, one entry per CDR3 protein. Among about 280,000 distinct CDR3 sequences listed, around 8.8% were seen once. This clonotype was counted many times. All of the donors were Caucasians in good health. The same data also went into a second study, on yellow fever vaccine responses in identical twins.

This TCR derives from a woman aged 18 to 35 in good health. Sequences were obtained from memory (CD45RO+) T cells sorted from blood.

CDR3 bases: TGCAGCGTTGTTTGGGGAGTAAATGAGCAGTTCTTC. Translated: CSVVWGVNEQFF. The J gene is TRBJ2-1, the V gene TRBV29-1; TRBD2 might be the D (5 bases). This CDR3 has 12 residues. Deletions cut 4 bases from V and 7 bases from J, with 11 bases between. In germline, CDR1 is SQVTM, CDR2 ANQGSEA.